One sample yielded the 3 T cell receptor beta chains listed below, sequenced in a study of CXCR4 blockade with PD-1 therapy in pancreatic cancer. The data were produced by immunoSEQ multiplex PCR, yet TCRdb's version contains in-frame clones alone and is incomplete. The data show more than 4,500 clones, around 60% seen once. Sequencing was performed on tumor tissue. These receptors were taken from a human donor with pancreatic ductal adenocarcinoma.

The chain joins TRBV14 to TRBJ1-2; D gene ambiguous. CDR1 SGHDN and CDR2 FVKESK come from the germline V gene. The CDR3 totals 14 residues. Trimming stripped 0 bases from V and 7 bases from J, with 12 bases between. CDR3 nucleotides: TGTGCCAGCAGCCAAGATTTGGGGTTAATTGGCTACACCTTC. Translating gives CASSQDLGLIGYTF.

The genes are TRBV6-8 and TRBJ2-7, with no clear D. Per the germline V gene, CDR1 is MNHGY and CDR2 is SAAAGT. V shed 5 bases and J shed 3 bases, with 17 bases lying between them. The length of the CDR3 is 15 residues. CDR3: CASSARRSWDYEQYF. CDR3 nucleotide sequence: TGTGCCAGCAGTGCCCGACGGTCCTGGGACTACGAGCAGTACTTC.

V and J are TRBV19 and TRBJ2-1, with 15 bases aligning to TRBD2. V lost 5 bases, J lost 9 bases, and 5 bases stayed unmatched. This CDR3 region has 15 residues. The germline V gene encodes CDR1 LNHDA and CDR2 SQIVND (reference sequence). The CDR3, as DNA: TGTGCCAGTAGTCCGGGACTAGCGGGAGGTGGTGAGCAGTTCTTC. This translates into CASSPGLAGGGEQFF.